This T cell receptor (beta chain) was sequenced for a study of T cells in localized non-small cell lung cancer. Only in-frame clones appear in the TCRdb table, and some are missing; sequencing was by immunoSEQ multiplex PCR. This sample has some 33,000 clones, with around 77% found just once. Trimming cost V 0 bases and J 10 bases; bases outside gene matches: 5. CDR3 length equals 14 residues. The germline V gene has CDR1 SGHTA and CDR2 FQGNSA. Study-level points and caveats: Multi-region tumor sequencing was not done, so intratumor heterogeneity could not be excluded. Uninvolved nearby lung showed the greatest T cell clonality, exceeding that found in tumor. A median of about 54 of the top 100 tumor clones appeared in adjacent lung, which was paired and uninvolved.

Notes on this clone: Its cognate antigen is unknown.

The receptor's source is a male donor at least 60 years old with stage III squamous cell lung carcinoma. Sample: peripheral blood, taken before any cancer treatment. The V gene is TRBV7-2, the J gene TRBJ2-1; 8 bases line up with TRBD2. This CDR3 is CASSLAGLAGEQFF. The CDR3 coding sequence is TGTGCCAGCAGCTTAGCCGGACTAGCAGGGGAGCAGTTCTTC.